This TCR beta chain was found in a study of cytomegalovirus exposure and HLA in healthy donors. This table comes from immunoSEQ multiplex PCR, and its TCRdb copy is limited to in-frame clones, with some not included. The sample lists 100,000 or so clones, around 96% seen once, with approximately 1% in the top ten. Looked up from germline, CDR1 is SGHAT and CDR2 is FQNNGV. The ends lost 5 bases at V and 5 bases at J; junction bases unmatched: 8. This CDR3 comprises 17 residues. Donors came from a validation cohort of 90 to 150 subjects, distinct from the first 666-subject cohort. On this clone itself: Its target is unknown.

Findings and caveats of the study: According to a subsequent analysis, TCR clusters identified in the first cohort showed a tendency to co-occur across the 100 to 150 validation repertoires. Investigators reported 164 TCR beta chains as tied to cytomegalovirus. Whilst most TCR sequences proved rare, a subset of public TCRs occurred across many donors.

The sample comprised PBMCs. This receptor was taken from a woman under 30 in good health and CMV-seronegative. The chain employs TRBV11-2 and TRBJ2-1; 14 bases are shared with TRBD2. The CDR3 sequence is CASSRTSGLAGDNEQFF. Here the CDR3 DNA reads TGTGCCAGCAGCCGAACGTCGGGACTAGCGGGAGACAATGAGCAGTTCTTC.